The clone carrying this TCR beta chain was counted between two and nine times. What it recognizes is unknown. V lost 5 bases to trimming and J lost 5 bases; unmatched junction nucleotides: 9. This CDR3 region has 16 residues. CDR1 MGHRA and CDR2 YSYEKL come from the germline V gene. The sample originates from a study of graft-versus-host responses after intestinal transplantation. In the study overall: All recipients were given anti-thymocyte globulin induction, and tacrolimus and steroids were then administered for three to four years.

Study conclusions and caveats: Where graft-donor T cell macrochimerism was present, patients had high graft-versus-host to host-versus-graft clonal ratios in allografts.

TCRdb's copy holds only in-frame clones and misses some; the assay was immunoSEQ multiplex PCR. The data show roughly 97,000 clones, more than 80% seen once. The chain carries TRBV4-1 and TRBJ2-5; TRBD2 matches 12 bases. The source was PBMCs, collected about 450 days after intestinal transplant. This clonotype was obtained from a human patient who received an intestinal transplant, so some T cells may come from the graft donor. CDR3 nucleotides: TGCGCCAGCAGCTTGCGACTAGCGGGGGCGGGGGAGACCCAGTACTTC. This sequence encodes CASSLRLAGAGETQYF.